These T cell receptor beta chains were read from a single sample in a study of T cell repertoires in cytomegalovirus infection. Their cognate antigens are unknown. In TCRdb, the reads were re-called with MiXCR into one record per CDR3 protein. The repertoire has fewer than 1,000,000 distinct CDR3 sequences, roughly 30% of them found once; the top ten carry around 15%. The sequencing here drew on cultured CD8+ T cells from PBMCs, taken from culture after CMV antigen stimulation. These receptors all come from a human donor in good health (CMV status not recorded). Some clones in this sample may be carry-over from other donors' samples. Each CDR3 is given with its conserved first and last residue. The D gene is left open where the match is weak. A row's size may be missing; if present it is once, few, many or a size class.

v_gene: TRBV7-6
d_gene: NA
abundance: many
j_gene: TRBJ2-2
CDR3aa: CASSLMVVLEPANTGELFF
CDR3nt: TGTGCCAGCAGCTTAATGGTAGTGCTCGAACCCGCGAACACCGGGGAGCTGTTTTTT

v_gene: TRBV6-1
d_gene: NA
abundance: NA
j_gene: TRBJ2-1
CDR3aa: CASLKRGGSYNEQFF
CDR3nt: TGTGCCAGCCTGAAGAGGGGGGGCTCCTACAATGAGCAGTTCTTC

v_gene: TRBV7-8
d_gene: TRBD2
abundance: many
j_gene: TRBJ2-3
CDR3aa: CASSLDGLEVYTDTQYF
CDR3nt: TGTGCCAGCAGCTTGGATGGACTAGAGGTCTACACAGATACGCAGTATTTT

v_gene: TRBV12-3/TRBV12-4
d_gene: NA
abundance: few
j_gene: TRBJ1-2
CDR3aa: CASSLNLLTNYGYTF
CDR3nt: TGTGCCAGCAGTTTGAATCTCCTTACTAACTATGGCTACACCTTC

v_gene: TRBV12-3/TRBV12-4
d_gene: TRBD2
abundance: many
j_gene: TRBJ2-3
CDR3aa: CASSGTSGVTDTQYF
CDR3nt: TGTGCCAGCAGTGGTACTAGCGGGGTCACAGATACGCAGTATTTT

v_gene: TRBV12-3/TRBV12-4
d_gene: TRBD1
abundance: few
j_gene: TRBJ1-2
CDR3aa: CASTIGQGAAGYTF
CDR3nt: TGTGCCAGCACCATCGGACAGGGGGCGGCTGGCTACACCTTC

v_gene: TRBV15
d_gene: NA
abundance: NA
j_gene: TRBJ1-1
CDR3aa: CATSREGGQMNTEAFF
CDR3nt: TGTGCCACCAGCAGGGAGGGAGGACAGATGAACACTGAAGCTTTCTTT

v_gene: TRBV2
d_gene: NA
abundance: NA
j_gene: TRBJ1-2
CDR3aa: CASRPESVFYGYTF
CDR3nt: TGTGCCAGCCGCCCAGAGAGTGTCTTCTATGGCTACACCTTC

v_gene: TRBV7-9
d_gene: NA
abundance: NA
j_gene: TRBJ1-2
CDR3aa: CAIQQARGAIIYGYTF
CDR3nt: TGTGCCATCCAACAAGCCCGAGGGGCTATTATCTATGGCTACACCTTC

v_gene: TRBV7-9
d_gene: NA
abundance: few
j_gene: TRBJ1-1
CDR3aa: CASTRKAEAFF
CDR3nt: TGTGCCAGCACCAGGAAGGCTGAAGCTTTCTTT